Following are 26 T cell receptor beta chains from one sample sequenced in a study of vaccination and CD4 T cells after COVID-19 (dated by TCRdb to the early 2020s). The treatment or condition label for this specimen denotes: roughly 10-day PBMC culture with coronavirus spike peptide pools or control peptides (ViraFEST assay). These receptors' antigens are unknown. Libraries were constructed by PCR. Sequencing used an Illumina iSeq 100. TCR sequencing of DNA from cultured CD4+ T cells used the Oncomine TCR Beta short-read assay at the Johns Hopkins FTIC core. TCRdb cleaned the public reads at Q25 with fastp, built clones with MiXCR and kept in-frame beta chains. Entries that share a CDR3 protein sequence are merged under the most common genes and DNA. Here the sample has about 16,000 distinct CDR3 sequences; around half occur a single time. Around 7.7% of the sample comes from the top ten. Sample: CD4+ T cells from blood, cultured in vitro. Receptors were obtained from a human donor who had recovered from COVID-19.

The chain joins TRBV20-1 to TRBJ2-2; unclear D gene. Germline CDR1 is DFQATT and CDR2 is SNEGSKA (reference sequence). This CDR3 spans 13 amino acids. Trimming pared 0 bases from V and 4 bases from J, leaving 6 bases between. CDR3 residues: CSARDPRTGELFF. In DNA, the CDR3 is TGCAGTGCTAGAGATCCGCGCACCGGGGAGCTGTTTTTT.

This chain's CDR3 is CASRGTSLAKNIQYF. In DNA, the CDR3 is TGTGCCAGCAGAGGGACTTCACTAGCCAAAAACATTCAGTACTTC. This sequence joins TRBV6-2 or TRBV6-3 and TRBJ2-4, with a possible D match to TRBD2 (6 bases). The germline V gene has CDR1 MNHEY and CDR2 SVGEGT. The CDR3 sequence is 15 residues long. Trimming pared 6 bases from V and 0 bases from J, leaving 12 bases between.

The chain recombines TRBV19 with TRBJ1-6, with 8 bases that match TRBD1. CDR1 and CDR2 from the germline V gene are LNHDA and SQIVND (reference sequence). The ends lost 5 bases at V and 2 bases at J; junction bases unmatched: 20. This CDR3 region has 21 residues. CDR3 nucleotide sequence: TGTGCCAGTAGTTTTCCCCCGCTCCGGACAGGGTTGATGCCCTATAATTCACCCCTCCACTTT. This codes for CASSFPPLRTGLMPYNSPLHF.

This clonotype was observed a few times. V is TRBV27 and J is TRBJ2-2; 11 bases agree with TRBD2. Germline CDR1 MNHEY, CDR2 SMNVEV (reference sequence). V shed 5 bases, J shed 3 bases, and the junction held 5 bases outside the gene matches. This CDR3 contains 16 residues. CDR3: CASSSKLAGDTGELFF. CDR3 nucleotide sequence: TGTGCCAGCAGTAGCAAACTAGCGGGAGACACCGGGGAGCTGTTTTTT.

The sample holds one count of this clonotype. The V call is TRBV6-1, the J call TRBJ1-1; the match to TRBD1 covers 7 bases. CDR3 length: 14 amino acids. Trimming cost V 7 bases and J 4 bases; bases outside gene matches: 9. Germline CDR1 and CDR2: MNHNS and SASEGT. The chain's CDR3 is CASNLQGSGTEAFF. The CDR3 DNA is TGTGCCAGCAACTTACAGGGGTCGGGCACTGAAGCTTTCTTT.

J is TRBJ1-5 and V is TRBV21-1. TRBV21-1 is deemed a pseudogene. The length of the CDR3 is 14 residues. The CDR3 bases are TGTGCCAGCAGCAAAGCGCGAGGAACGCAGCCCCAGCATTTT. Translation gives CASSKARGTQPQHF.

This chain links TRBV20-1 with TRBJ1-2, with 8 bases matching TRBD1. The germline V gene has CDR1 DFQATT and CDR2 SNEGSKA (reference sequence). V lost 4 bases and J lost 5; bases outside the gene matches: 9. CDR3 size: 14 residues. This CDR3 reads CSAIVRGQSYGYTF. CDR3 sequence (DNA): TGCAGTGCTATCGTCAGGGGGCAGTCTTATGGCTACACCTTC.

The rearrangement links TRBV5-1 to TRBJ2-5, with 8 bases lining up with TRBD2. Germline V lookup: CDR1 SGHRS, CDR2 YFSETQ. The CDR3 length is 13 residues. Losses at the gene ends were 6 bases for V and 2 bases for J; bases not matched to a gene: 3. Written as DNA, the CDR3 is TGCGCCAGCAACGGCGGGGGGCAAGAGACCCAGTACTTC. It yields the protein CASNGGGQETQYF.

The CDR3 loop reads CASSDGQLGETQYF. The DNA for the CDR3 is TGCGCCAGCAGTGACGGGCAACTCGGGGAGACCCAGTACTTC. The genes are TRBV10-1 and TRBJ2-5; no definite D call. Germline loops: CDR1 WNHNN, CDR2 SYGVQD (reference sequence). CDR3 size: 14 residues. V was cut by 3 bases and J by 5 bases, with 13 bases left in between.

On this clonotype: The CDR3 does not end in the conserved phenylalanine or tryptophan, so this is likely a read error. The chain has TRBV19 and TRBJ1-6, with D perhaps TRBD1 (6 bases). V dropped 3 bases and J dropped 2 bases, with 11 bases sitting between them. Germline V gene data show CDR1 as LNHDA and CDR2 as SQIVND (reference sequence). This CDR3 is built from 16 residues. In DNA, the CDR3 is TGTGCCAGTAGTATGGGGGCAGGCACCTATAATTCACCCCTCCACCTT. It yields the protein CASSMGAGTYNSPLHL.

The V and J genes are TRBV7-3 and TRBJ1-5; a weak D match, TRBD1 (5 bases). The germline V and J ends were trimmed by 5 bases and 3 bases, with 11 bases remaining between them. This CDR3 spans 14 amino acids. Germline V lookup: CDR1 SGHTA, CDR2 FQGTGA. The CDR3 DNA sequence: TGTGCCAGCAGCCCACCCAGGGACAATCAGCCCCAGCATTTT. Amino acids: CASSPPRDNQPQHF.

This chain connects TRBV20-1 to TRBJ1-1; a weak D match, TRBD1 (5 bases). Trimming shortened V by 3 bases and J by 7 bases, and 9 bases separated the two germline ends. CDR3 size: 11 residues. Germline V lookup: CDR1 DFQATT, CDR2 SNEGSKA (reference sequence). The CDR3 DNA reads TGCAGTGCTAGTTTGGGACGTGAAGCTTTCTTT. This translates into CSASLGREAFF.

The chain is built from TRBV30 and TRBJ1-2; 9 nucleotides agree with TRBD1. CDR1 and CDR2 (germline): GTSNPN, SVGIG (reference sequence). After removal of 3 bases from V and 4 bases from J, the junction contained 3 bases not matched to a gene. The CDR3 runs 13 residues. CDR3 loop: CAWRGQGFYGYTF. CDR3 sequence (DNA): TGTGCCTGGAGGGGACAGGGTTTCTATGGCTACACCTTC.

The chain's CDR3 is CASGGTINNQPQHF. The CDR3 nucleotides are TGCGCCAGCGGGGGGACAATAAACAATCAGCCCCAGCATTTT. The gene calls are TRBV10-2 and TRBJ1-5; D possibly corresponds to TRBD1 (6 bases). Trimming removed 8 bases from V and 3 bases from J, with 14 bases in between. The CDR3 runs to 14 residues. CDR1 and CDR2 (germline): WSHSY, SAAADI.

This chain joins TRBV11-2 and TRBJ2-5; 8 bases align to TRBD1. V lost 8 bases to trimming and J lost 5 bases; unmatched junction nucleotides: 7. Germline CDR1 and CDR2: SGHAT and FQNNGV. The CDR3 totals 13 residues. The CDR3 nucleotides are TGTGCCAGCGGATTTACAGGGGGGGAGACCCAGTACTTC. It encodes CASGFTGGETQYF.

The CDR3 loop reads CASSLASGTGSYEQYF. The CDR3 nucleotides read TGTGCCAGCAGCTTAGCGTCCGGGACAGGGTCCTACGAGCAGTACTTC. The V and J genes are TRBV7-6 and TRBJ2-7; 9 bases align to TRBD1. V was clipped by 0 bases and J by 1 base; unmatched bases: 4. Germline V CDR1 and CDR2: SGHVS, FNYEAQ. The length of the CDR3 is 16 residues.

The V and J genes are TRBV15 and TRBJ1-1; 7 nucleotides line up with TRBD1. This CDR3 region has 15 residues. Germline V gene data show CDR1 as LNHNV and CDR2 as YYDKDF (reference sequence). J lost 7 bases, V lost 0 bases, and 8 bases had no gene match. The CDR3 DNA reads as TGTGCCACCAGCAGAGACACGACAGGGCGTAGTGAAGCTTTCTTT. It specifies CATSRDTTGRSEAFF.

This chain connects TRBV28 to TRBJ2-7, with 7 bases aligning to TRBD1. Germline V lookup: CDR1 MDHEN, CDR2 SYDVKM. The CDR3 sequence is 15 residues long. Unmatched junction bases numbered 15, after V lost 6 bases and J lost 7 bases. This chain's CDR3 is CASSPPTGAGWEQYF. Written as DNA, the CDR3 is TGTGCCAGCAGCCCACCAACAGGGGCCGGTTGGGAGCAGTACTTC.

CDR3 in amino acids: CASSQQTGADIEAFF. The CDR3 coding sequence is TGTGCCAGCAGCCAACAGACAGGGGCGGACATTGAAGCTTTCTTT. The chain has TRBV5-8 and TRBJ1-1; TRBD1 matches 8 bases. V lost 4 bases, J lost 7 bases, and 12 bases stayed unmatched. The CDR3 is 15 residues long. The germline V gene has CDR1 SGHTS and CDR2 YDEGEE.

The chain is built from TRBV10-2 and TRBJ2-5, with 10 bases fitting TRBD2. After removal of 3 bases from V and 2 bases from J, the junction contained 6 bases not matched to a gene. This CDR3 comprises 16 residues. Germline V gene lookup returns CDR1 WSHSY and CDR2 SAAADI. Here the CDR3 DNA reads TGCGCCAGCAGTGAAGTTCGACTAGCGGGTCAAGAGACCCAGTACTTC. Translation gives CASSEVRLAGQETQYF.

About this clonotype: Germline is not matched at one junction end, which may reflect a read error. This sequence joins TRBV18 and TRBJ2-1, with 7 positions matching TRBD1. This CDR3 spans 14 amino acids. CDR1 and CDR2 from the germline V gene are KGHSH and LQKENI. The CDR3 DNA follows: TGTGTCAGCTCACCGGGACAGCAGACTAATGAGCAGTTCTTC. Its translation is CVSSPGQQTNEQFF.

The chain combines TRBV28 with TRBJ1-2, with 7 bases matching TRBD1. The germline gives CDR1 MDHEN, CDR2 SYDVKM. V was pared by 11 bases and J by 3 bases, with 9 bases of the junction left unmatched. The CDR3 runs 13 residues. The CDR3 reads CACLAGGDYGYTF. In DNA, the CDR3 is TGTGCCTGCTTGGCAGGGGGTGACTATGGCTACACCTTC.

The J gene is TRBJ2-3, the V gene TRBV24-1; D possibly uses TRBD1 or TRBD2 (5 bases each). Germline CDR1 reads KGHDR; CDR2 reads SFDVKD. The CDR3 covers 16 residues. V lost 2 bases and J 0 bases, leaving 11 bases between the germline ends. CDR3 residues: CATSDSGTGSTDTQYF. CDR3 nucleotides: TGTGCCACCAGTGATTCGGGGACGGGAAGCACAGATACGCAGTATTTT.

DNA for the CDR3: TGTGCCAGTAGTGGCGACAGGACTGGAAACACCATATATTTT. This codes for CASSGDRTGNTIYF. V gene TRBV19 combines with J gene TRBJ1-3; maybe TRBD1 (6 bases). This CDR3 has 14 residues. The ends were cut back, 5 bases at V and 2 bases at J, with 10 bases in the middle. Germline assignment: CDR1 LNHDA and CDR2 SQIVND (reference sequence).

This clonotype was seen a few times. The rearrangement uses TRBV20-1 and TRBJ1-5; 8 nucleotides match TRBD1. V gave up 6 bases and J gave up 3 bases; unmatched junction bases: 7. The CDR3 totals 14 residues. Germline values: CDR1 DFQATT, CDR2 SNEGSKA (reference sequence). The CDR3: CSAVDREINQPQHF. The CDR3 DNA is TGCAGTGCCGTGGACAGGGAGATCAATCAGCCCCAGCATTTT.

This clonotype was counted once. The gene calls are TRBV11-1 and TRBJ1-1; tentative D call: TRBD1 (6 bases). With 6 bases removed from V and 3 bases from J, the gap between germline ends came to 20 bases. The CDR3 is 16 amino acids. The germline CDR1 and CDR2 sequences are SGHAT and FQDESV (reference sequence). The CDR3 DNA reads TGTGCCAGCAGAGTAGGACAGCCAGGGTATTACACTGAAGCTTTCTTT. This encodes CASRVGQPGYYTEAFF.